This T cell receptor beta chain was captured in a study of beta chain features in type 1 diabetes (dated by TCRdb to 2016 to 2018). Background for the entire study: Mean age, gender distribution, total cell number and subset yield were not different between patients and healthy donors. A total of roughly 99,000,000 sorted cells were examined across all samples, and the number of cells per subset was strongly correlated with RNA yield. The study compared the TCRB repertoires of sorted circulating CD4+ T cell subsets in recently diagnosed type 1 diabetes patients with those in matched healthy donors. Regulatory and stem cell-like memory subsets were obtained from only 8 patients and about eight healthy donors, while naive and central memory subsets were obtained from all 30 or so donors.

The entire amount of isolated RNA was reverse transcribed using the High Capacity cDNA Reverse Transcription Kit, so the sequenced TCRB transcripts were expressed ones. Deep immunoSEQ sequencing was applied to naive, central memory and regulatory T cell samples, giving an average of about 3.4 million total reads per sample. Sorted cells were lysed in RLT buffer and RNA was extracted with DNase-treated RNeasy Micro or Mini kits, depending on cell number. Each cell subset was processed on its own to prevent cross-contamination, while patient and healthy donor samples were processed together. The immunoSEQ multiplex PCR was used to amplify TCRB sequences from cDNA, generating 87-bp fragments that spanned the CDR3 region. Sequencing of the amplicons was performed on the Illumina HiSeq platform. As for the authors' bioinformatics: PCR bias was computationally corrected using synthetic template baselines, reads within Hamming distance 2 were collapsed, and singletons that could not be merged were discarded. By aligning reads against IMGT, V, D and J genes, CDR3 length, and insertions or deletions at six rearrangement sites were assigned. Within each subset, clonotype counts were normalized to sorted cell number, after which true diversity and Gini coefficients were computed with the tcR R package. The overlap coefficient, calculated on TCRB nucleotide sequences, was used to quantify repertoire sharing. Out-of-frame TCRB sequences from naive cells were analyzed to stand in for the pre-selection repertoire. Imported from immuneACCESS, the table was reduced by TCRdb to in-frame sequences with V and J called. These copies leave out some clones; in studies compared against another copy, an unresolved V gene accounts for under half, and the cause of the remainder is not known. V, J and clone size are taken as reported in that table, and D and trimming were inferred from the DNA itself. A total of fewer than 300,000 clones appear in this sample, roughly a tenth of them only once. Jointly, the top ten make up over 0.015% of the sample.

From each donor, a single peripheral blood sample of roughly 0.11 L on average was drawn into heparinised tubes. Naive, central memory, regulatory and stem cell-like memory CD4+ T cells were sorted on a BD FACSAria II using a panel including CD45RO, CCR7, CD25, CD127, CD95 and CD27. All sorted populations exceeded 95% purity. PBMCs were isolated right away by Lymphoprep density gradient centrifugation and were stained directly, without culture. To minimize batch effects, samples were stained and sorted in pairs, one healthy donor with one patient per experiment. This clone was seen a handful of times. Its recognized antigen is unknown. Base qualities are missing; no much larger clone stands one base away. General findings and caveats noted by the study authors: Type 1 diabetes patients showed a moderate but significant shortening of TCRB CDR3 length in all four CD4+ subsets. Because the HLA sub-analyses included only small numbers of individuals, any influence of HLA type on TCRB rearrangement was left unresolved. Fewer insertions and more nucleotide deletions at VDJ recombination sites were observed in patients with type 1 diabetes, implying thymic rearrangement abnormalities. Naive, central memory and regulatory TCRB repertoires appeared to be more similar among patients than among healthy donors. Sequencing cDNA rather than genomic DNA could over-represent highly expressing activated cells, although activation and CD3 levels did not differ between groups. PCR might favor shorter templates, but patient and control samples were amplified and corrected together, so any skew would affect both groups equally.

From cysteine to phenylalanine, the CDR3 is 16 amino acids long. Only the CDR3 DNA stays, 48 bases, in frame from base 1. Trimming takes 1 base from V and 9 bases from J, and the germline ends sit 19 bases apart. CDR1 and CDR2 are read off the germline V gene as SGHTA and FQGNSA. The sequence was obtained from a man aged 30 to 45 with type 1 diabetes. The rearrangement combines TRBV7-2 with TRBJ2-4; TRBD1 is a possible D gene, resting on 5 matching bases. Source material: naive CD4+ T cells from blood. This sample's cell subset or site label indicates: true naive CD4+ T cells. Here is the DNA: TGTGCCAGCAGCTTAGAAAGGCTGGGGCAGGGTGGCATTCAGTACTTC. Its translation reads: CASSLERLGQGGIQYF.